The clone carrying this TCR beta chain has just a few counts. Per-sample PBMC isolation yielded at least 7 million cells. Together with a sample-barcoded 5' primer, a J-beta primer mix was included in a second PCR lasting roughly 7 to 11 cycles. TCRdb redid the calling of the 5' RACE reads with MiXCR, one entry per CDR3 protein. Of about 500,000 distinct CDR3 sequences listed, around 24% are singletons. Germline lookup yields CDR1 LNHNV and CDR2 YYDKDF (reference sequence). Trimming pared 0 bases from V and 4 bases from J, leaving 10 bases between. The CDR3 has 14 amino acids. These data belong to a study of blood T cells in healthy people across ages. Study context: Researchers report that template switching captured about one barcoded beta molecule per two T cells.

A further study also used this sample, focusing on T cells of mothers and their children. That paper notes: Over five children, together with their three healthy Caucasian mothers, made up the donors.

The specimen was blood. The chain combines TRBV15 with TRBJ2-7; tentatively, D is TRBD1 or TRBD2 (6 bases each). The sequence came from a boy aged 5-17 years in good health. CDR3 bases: TGTGCCACCAGCAGAGACCAGGGGAGGTACGAGCAGTACTTC. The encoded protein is CATSRDQGRYEQYF.